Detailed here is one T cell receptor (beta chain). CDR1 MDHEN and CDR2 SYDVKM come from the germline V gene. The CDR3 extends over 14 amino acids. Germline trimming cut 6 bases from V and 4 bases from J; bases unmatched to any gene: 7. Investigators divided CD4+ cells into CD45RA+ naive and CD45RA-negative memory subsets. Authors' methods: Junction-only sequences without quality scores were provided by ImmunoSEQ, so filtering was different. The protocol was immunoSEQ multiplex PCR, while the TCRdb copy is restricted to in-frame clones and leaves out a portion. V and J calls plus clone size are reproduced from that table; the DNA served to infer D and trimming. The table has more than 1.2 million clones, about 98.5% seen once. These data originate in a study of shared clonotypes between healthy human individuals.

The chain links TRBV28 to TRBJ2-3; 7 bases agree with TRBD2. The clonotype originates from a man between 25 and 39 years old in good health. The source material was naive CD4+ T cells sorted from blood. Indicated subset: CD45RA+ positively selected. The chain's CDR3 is CASSSFREADTQYF. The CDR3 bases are TGTGCCAGCAGCTCCTTTCGGGAGGCAGATACGCAGTATTTT.